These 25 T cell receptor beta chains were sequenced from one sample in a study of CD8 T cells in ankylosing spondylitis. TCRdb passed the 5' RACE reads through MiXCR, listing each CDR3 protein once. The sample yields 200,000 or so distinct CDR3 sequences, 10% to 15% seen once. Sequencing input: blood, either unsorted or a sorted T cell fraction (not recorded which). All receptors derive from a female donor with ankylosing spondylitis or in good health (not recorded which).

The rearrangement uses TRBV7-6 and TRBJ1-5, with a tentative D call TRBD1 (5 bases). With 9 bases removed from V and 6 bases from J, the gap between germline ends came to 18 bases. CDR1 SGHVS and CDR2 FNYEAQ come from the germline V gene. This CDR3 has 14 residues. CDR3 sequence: CARSPVEGTQPQHF. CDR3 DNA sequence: TGTGCCAGGTCCCCGGTGGAGGGGACTCAGCCCCAGCATTTT. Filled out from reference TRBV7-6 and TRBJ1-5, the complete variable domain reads GAGVSQSPRYKVTKRGQDVALRCDPISGHVSLYWYRQALGQGPEFLTYFNYEAQQDKSGLPNDRFSAERPEGSISTLTIQRTEQRDSAMYRCARSPVEGTQPQHFGDGTRLSIL.

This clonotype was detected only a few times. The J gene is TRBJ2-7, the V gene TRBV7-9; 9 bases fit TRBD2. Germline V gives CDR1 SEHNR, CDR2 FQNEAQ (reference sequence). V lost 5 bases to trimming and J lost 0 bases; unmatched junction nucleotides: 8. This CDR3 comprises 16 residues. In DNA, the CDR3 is TGTGCCAGCAGCGGAAAAGCGGGAGGCCACTCCTACGAGCAGTACTTC. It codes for CASSGKAGGHSYEQYF.

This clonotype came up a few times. CDR3: CASSPPGSGHQPQHF. The CDR3, as DNA: TGTGCCAGCAGTCCGCCCGGTAGTGGCCATCAGCCCCAGCATTTT. This chain links TRBV28 with TRBJ1-5; D unclear. CDR1 is MDHEN and CDR2 is SYDVKM in the germline V gene. The CDR3 consists of 15 residues. V dropped 5 bases and J dropped 5 bases, with 16 bases sitting between them. The variable domain in full, completed from reference TRBV28 and TRBJ1-5, reads DVKVTQSSRYLVKRTGEKVFLECVQDMDHENMFWYRQDPGLGLRLIYFSYDVKMKEKGDIPEGYSVSREKKERFSLILESASTNQTSMYLCASSPPGSGHQPQHFGDGTRLSIL.

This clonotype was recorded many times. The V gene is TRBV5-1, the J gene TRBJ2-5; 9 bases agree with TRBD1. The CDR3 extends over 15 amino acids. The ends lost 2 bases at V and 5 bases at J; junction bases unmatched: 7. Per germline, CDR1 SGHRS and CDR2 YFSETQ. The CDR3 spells CASSLTGTGQETQYF. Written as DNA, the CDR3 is TGCGCCAGCAGCTTAACCGGGACAGGGCAGGAGACCCAGTACTTC.

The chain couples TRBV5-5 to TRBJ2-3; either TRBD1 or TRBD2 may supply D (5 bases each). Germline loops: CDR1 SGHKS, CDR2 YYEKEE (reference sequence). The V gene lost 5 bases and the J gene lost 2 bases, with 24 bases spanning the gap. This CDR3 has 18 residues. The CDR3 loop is CASRPTEGRPRPTDTQYF. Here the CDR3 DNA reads TGTGCCAGCAGACCCACCGAGGGACGACCAAGACCCACAGATACGCAGTATTTT.

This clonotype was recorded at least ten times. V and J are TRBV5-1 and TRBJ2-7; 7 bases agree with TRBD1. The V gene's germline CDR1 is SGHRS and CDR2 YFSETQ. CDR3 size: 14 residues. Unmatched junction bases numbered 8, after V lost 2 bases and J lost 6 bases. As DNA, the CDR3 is TGCGCCAGCAGCTTAAACAGGGGTGTAAGCGAGCAGTACTTC. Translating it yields CASSLNRGVSEQYF. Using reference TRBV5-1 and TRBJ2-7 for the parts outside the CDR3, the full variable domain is KAGVTQTPRYLIKTRGQQVTLSCSPISGHRSVSWYQQTPGQGLQFLFEYFSETQRNKGNFPGRFSGRQFSNSRSEMNVSTLELGDSALYLCASSLNRGVSEQYFGPGTRLTVT.

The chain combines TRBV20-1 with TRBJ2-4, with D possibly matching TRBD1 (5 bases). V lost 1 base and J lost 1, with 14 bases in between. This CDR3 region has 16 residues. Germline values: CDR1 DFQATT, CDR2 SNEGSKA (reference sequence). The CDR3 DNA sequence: TGCAGTGCTAGAGGTTGGGCCAAGGGGGCCAAAAACATTCAGTACTTC. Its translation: CSARGWAKGAKNIQYF.

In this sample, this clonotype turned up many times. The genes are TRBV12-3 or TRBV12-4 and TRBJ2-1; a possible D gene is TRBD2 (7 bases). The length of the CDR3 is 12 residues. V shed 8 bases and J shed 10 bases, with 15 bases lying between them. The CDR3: CASRLWGGEQFF. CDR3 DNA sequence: TGTGCCAGCCGACTATGGGGGGGCGAGCAGTTCTTC.

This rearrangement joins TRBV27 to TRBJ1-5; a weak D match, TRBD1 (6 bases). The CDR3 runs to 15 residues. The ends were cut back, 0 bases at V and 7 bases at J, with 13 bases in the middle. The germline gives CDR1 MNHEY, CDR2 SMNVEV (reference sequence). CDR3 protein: CASSLSMVGGQPQHF. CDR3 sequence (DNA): TGTGCCAGCAGTTTATCGATGGTAGGGGGGCAGCCCCAGCATTTT.

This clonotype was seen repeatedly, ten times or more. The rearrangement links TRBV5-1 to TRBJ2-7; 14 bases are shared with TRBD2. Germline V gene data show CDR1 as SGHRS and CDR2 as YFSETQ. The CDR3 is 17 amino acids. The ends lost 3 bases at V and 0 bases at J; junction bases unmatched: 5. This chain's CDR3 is CASSSGLAGGHSYEQYF. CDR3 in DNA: TGCGCCAGCAGCTCAGGACTAGCGGGAGGACACTCCTACGAGCAGTACTTC.

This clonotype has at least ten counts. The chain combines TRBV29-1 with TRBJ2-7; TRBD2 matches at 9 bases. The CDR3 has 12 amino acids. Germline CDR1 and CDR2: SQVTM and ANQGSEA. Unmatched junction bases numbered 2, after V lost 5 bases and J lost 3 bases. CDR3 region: CSVKTSGYEQYF. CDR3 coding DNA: TGCAGCGTTAAGACTAGCGGCTACGAGCAGTACTTC.

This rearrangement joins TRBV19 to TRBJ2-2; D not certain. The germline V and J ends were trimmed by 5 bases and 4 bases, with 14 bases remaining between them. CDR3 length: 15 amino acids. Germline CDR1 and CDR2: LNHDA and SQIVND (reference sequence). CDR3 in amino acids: CASSFQVKGTGELFF. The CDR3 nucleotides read TGTGCCAGTAGTTTCCAGGTAAAAGGCACCGGGGAGCTGTTTTTT. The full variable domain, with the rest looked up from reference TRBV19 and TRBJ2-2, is DGGITQSPKYLFRKEGQNVTLSCEQNLNHDAMYWYRQDPGQGLRLIYYSQIVNDFQKGDIAEGYSVSREKKESFPLTVTSAQKNPTAFYLCASSFQVKGTGELFFGEGSRLTVL.

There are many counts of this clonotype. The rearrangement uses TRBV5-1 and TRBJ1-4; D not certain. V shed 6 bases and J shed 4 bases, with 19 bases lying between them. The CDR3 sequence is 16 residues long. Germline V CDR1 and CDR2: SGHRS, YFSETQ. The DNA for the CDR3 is TGCGCCAGCAAATCTCAGGATGGACGGAGTAATGAAAAACTGTTTTTT. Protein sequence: CASKSQDGRSNEKLFF. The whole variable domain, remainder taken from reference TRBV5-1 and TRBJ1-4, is KAGVTQTPRYLIKTRGQQVTLSCSPISGHRSVSWYQQTPGQGLQFLFEYFSETQRNKGNFPGRFSGRQFSNSRSEMNVSTLELGDSALYLCASKSQDGRSNEKLFFGSGTQLSVL.

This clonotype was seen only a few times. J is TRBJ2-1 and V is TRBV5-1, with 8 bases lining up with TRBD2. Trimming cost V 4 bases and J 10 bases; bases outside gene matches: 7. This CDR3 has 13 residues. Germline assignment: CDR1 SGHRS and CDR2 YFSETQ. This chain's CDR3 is CASSLGLAQEQFF. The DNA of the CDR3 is TGCGCCAGCAGCCTCGGACTAGCTCAAGAGCAGTTCTTC.

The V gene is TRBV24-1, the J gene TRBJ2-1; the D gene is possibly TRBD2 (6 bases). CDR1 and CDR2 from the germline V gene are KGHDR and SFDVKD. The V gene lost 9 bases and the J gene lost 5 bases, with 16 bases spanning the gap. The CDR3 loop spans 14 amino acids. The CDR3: CATESGFRNNEQFF. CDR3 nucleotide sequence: TGTGCCACCGAAAGCGGGTTTAGGAACAATGAGCAGTTCTTC.

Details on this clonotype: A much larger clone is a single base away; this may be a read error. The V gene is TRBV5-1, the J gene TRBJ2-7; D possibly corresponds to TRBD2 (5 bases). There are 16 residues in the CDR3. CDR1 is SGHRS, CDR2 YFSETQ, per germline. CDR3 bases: TGCGCCAACAGCTTTACACAGTCGCGGGCCGCCTACGAGCAGTACTTC. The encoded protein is CANSFTQSRAAYEQYF.

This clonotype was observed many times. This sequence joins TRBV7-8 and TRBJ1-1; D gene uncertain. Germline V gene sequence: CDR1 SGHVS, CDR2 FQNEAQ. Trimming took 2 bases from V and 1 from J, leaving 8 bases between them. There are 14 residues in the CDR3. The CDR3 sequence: CASSLRPTNTEAFF. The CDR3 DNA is TGTGCCAGCAGCTTAAGGCCGACGAACACTGAAGCTTTCTTT.

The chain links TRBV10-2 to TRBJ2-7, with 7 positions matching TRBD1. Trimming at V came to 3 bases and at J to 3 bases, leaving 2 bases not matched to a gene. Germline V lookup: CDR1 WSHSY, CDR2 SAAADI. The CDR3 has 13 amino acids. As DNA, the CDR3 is TGCGCCAGCAGTGAAGGGGGCAACTACGAGCAGTACTTC. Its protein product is CASSEGGNYEQYF.

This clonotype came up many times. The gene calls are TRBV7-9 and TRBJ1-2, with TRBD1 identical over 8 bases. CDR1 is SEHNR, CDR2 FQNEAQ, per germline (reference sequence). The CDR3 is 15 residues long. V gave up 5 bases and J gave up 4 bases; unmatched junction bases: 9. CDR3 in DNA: TGTGCCAGCAGCCCTGGGCCGGACAGGGTCTATGGCTACACCTTC. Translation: CASSPGPDRVYGYTF.

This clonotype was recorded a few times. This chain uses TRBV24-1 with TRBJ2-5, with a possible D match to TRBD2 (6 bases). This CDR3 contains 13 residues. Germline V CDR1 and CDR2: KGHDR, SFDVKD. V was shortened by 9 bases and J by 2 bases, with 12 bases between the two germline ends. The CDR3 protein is CATCPGDQETQYF. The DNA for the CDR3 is TGTGCCACCTGCCCGGGGGATCAAGAGACCCAGTACTTC.

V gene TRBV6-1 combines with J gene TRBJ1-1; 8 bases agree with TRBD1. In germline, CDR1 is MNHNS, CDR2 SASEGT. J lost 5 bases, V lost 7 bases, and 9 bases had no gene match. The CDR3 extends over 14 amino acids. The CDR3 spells CASTRGTGETEAFF. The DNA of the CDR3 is TGTGCCAGCACCCGGGGGACAGGTGAGACTGAAGCTTTCTTT.

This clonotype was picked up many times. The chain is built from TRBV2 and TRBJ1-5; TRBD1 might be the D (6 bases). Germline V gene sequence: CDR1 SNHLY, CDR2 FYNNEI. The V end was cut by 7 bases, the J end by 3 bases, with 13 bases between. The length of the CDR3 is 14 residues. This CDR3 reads CASMGRQANQPQHF. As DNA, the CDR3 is TGTGCCAGCATGGGGAGACAGGCCAATCAGCCCCAGCATTTT.

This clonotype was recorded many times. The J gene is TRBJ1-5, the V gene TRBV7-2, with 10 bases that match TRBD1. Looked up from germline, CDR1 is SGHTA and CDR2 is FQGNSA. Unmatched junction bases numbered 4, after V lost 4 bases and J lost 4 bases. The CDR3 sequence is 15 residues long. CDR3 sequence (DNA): TGTGCCAGCAGCTACGACAGGGGGCCAAATCAGCCCCAGCATTTT. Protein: CASSYDRGPNQPQHF.

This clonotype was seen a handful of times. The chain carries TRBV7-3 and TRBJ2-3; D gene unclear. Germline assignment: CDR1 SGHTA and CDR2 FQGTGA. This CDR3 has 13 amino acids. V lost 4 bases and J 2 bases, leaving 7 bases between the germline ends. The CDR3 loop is CASSSAPTDTQYF. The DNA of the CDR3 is TGTGCCAGCAGCTCCGCCCCCACAGATACGCAGTATTTT.

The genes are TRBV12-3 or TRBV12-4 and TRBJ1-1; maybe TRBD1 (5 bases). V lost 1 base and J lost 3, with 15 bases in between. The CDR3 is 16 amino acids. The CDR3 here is CASSLVRPRVDTEAFF. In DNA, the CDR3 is TGTGCCAGCAGTTTAGTCAGGCCCAGGGTGGACACTGAAGCTTTCTTT.